Reported below is one T cell receptor beta chain. This clonotype occurred many times. It has no known antigen specificity. It has no much larger one-base neighbor in the sample; base qualities were not kept. This entry belongs to a study of T-cell memory formation after mild COVID-19 (dated by TCRdb to about 2021). Background for the entire study: TCR sequence clusters from the two donors were largely donor specific. In two donors, T-cell clones that expanded and contracted after mild COVID-19 were tracked by sequencing TCRalpha and TCRbeta repertoires over time. The cohort comprised two young, previously healthy adult volunteers, one female and one male.

Ficoll-Paque density gradient centrifugation was the method used to isolate PBMCs. V gives up 0 bases and J gives up 8 bases, and the segment between their germline ends measures 14 bases. The CDR3 holds 14 amino acids from the cysteine to the phenylalanine. Solely the CDR3 DNA is kept, with 42 bases framed from the first base. For CDR1 and CDR2, the germline V gene (reference sequence) lists SGHNT and YYREEE. Sequencing used an Illumina NovaSeq 6000. Using 5'RACE with constant-segment primers, TCRalpha and TCRbeta cDNA libraries were constructed, with sample barcodes and unique molecular identifiers added in the process. Trizol reagent was used to extract RNA from every sample. The libraries were amplified in two PCR steps, and the second step added a second sample barcode and Illumina TruSeq adapters. Libraries were sequenced on an Illumina NovaSeq with 2 x 150 bp paired-end reads. Per the original workflow: With migec v1.2.7, reads were demultiplexed and then collapsed into UMI-guided consensus sequences. Using mixcr v2.1.11, the UMI consensuses were aligned to TRA and TRB V and J templates and assembled into clonotypes. Clonotypes were classified as expanded or contracted when called significant by both edgeR and NoisET, with noise models trained on biological replicates. For edgeR calls, the cutoffs were a false discovery rate-adjusted p below 0.01 and a log2 fold-change threshold of 1. PCA with hierarchical clustering of max-normalized trajectories of the 1000 most abundant clonotypes was used as exploratory dynamics analysis. The CD4 or CD8 phenotype of responding clones was assigned using the separately sequenced CD4+ and CD8+ repertoires. TCRdb reworked the public reads: Q25 trimming with fastp, MiXCR clone assembly, productive beta chains retained. Merged by CDR3 protein, the rows form single entries marked with the most common genes and DNA. The V and J calls were not made by the authors but by TCRdb's processing. The sample contains 150,000 or so distinct CDR3 sequences, roughly 12% of them found a single time. The top ten constitute approximately 3.8% of the sample.

General conclusions and limits of the study: Contracting CD4+ clones were found mainly in CM and EM memory subsets, while CD8+ clones were enriched in EMRA. The second-wave clones that peaked on day 37 were not confirmed to be SARS-CoV-2 specific. Some responding clones were found in pre-infection memory, which suggests that pre-existing cross-reactive memory T cells took part in the SARS-CoV-2 response. The study covered only a couple of mild cases, and larger cohorts including severe cases with pre-infection samples were considered necessary. From day 15 to 85, contracting clones showed balanced CD4/CD8 phenotypes, whereas a second wave of clones that expanded from day 15 to 37 leaned towards CD4+.

Material for sequencing was PBMCs or a T cell subset sorted from them (not recorded which). This clonotype was sampled from a man aged 18 to 29 who had mild COVID-19 (a few samples of this study predate the infection). The sample titles of this study are shuffled in the database, so cell type and time point are left out; the donor was told from shared clones. The chain is made from TRBV5-4 and TRBJ1-2; D gene: possibly TRBD1, on 6 matching bases. Here is the DNA: TGTGCCAGCAGCTTGGGACAGGATTCGGGGGGCTACACCTTC. Its coded protein is CASSLGQDSGGYTF. Outside the CDR3, residues come from the reference TRBV5-4 and TRBJ1-2 proteins, so the full variable domain is: ETGVTQSPTHLIKTRGQQVTLRCSSQSGHNTVSWYQQALGQGPQFIFQYYREEENGRGNFPPRFSGLQFPNYSSELNVNALELDDSALYLCASSLGQDSGGYTFGSGTRLTVV.